Given below is one TCR beta chain in context. Trimming took off 2 bases at V and 3 bases at J, with 11 bases between the two ends. This CDR3 has 14 amino acids. Germline V CDR1 and CDR2: SGDLS, YYNGEE. The data were taken from a study of OX40 agonist ivuxolimab in advanced cancers. On the study more broadly: At 0.01 to 10 mg/kg, ivuxolimab was administered intravenously to patients every 2 weeks. 40% to 50% of patients had received prior checkpoint inhibitor therapy.

Sequenced by immunoSEQ multiplex PCR; TCRdb stores in-frame clones only, minus some. The repertoire holds around 72,000 clones, with over 70% as singletons. The clonotype originates from an adult with an advanced solid tumor such as melanoma, head and neck, liver or kidney cancer. This specimen consisted of CD4+ or CD8+ T cells sorted from blood, obtained in a trial of the OX40 agonist ivuxolimab. The chain has TRBV9 and TRBJ1-2; unclear D gene. CDR3 nucleotides: TGTGCCAGCAGCGTGGTAACGGCGGACTATGGCTACACCTTC. Translating it yields CASSVVTADYGYTF.